The entry below describes one T cell receptor beta chain. V was cut by 0 bases and J by 9 bases, with 12 bases left in between. CDR1 and CDR2 (germline): LGHNA, YSLEER. This CDR3 comprises 14 residues. These data belong to a study of blood T cell repertoires in COVID-19. Study background: Specimens from acute and convalescent COVID-19 originated in the United States, Italy and Spain.

As handled by the study authors: Estimates of nucleated cell counts were drawn from the amplification of reference gene primers. Method: immunoSEQ multiplex PCR; TCRdb's copy keeps in-frame clones and lacks some. The V and J calls and clone size come from that table; D and trimming were worked out from the DNA. The data contain approximately 45,000 clones, over 75% of them singletons. The sequence came from a human donor in a cohort sampled during active COVID-19. The chain carries TRBV4-3 and TRBJ2-1, with D hard to call. The specimen sequenced was peripheral blood. The CDR3 sequence is CASSQDRYSGEQFF. The DNA for the CDR3 is TGCGCCAGCAGCCAAGACCGCTACAGTGGTGAGCAGTTCTTC.